The 5 T cell receptor beta chains listed next were all sequenced from one sample in a study of response to subunit inactivated influenza vaccine (dated by TCRdb to between 2017 and 2018). Receptors were amplified or captured by RT-PCR. Instrument used: Illumina HiSeq 2500. TCRdb itself trimmed the public reads at Q25 with fastp, ran MiXCR and retained productive beta chains. Rows are combined by CDR3 protein, so each entry shows the most common genes and DNA. In this sample the table shows fewer than 650,000 distinct CDR3 sequences, approximately 12% of which occur a single time. The top ten hold less than 15% of the sample. Explained via the paper, the time point label denotes: approximately 40 days after influenza vaccine administration. Here the sequenced sample was PBMCs from blood, taken 35 to 45 days after vaccination. The receptors derive from a man aged 45-65 years who received an inactivated influenza vaccine. Donor details come from another sample of the same person, matched by shared clones.

The CDR3 DNA reads as TGTGCCAGCAGCTTAGTGCCTAGCGGGGGACTGGTCGGGGAGCTGTTTTTT. This encodes CASSLVPSGGLVGELFF. This chain uses TRBV7-2 with TRBJ2-2, with 10 positions matching TRBD2. Germline V gives CDR1 SGHTA, CDR2 FQGNSA. This CDR3 region has 17 residues. J gave up 7 bases and V 1 base, and 9 bases lay outside the gene matches. The variable domain in full, with the rest retrieved from reference TRBV7-2 and TRBJ2-2, is GAGVSQSPSNKVTEKGKDVELRCDPISGHTALYWYRQSLGQGLEFLIYFQGNSAPDKSGLPSDRFSAERTGGSVSTLTIQRTQQEDSAVYLCASSLVPSGGLVGELFFGEGSRLTVL.

This chain links TRBV24-1 with TRBJ2-6; perhaps TRBD1 as D (5 bases). The CDR3 length is 18 residues. Germline V lookup: CDR1 KGHDR, CDR2 SFDVKD. Trimming took off 8 bases at V and 0 bases at J, with 19 bases between the two ends. CDR3 nucleotides: TGTGCCACCACTGGACAAACTCCACTATTCTCTGGGGCCAACGTCCTGACTTTC. This sequence encodes CATTGQTPLFSGANVLTF.

In this sample, this clonotype turned up a few times. The V and J genes are TRBV7-2 and TRBJ1-6, with D unclear. Trimming removed 5 bases from V and 9 bases from J, with 20 bases in between. The V gene's germline CDR1 is SGHTA and CDR2 FQGNSA. The CDR3 covers 16 residues. The chain's CDR3 is CASSPGGDRPGSPLHF. The CDR3 region has the DNA TGTGCCAGCAGCCCAGGCGGGGATCGTCCGGGTTCACCCCTCCACTTT.

This clonotype was counted only a few times. The V call is TRBV5-1, the J call TRBJ2-1; D is unresolved. Germline V gives CDR1 SGHRS, CDR2 YFSETQ. V shed 0 bases and J shed 6 bases, with 10 bases lying between them. The CDR3 covers 14 residues. The CDR3 DNA is TGCGCCAGCAGCTTGGCATCTCCGGGCAATGAGCAGTTCTTC. Translated: CASSLASPGNEQFF.

V and J are TRBV6-1 and TRBJ1-6, with TRBD1 matching 12 bases. Looked up from germline, CDR1 is MNHNS and CDR2 is SASEGT. Losses at the gene ends were 6 bases for V and 9 bases for J; bases not matched to a gene: 3. This CDR3 is built from 14 residues. CDR3 amino acids: CASRGQGASSPLHF. The CDR3 nucleotides are TGTGCCAGCAGGGGACAGGGGGCAAGTTCACCCCTCCACTTT.